This T cell receptor beta chain appears in the sequencing data of a study of spatial heterogeneity in lung cancer. For the study at large: Compared with alpha-chain sequences, beta-chain sequences were consistently detected in greater numbers. In raw reads, more than 9.5 appearances on average were recorded for each unique TCR and UMI combination.

J lost 7 bases, V lost 1 base, and 1 base had no gene match. The CDR3 runs to 13 residues. The V gene's germline CDR1 is SGHTA and CDR2 FQGNSA. This clonotype has a handful of counts. What it binds is unknown. Specified time point: blood at routine non-recurrence follow-up after resection. Broader study findings: Follow-up blood showed ubiquitous expanded tumor TCRs less than blood at resection did.

TCR cDNA molecules were tagged individually, and each one carried a unique molecular identifier. TCRdb re-called the 5' RACE reads through MiXCR, storing one row per CDR3 protein. The data hold 42,000 or so distinct CDR3 sequences, with about 10% observed a single time. The specimen was PBMCs, collected at follow-up. The source is a female donor with early-stage non-small cell lung cancer. This chain uses TRBV7-2 with TRBJ2-1, with TRBD2 matching over 7 bases. The CDR3 loop is CASSLVRGNEQFF. CDR3 nucleotides: TGTGCCAGCAGCTTAGTGCGGGGGAATGAGCAGTTCTTC.